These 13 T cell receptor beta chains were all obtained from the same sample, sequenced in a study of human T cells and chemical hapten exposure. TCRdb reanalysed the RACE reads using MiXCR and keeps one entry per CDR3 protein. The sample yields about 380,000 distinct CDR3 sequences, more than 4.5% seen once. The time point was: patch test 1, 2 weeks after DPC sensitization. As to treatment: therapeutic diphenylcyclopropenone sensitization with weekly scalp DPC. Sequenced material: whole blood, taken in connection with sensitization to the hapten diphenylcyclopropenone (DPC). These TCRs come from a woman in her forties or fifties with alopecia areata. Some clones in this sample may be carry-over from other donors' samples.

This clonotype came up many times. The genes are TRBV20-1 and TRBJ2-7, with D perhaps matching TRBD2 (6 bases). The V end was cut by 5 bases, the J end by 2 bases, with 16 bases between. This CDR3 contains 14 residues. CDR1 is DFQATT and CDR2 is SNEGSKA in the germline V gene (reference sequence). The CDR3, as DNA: TGCAGTGCTCCCAAGGCGGGGCTACCCTACGAGCAGTACTTC. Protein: CSAPKAGLPYEQYF.

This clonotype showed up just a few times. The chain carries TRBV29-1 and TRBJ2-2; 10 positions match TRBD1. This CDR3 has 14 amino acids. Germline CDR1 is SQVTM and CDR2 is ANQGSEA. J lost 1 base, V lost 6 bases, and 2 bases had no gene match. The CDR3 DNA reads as TGCAGCGTCGGGGACAGGGGGAACACCGGGGAGCTGTTTTTT. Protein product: CSVGDRGNTGELFF.

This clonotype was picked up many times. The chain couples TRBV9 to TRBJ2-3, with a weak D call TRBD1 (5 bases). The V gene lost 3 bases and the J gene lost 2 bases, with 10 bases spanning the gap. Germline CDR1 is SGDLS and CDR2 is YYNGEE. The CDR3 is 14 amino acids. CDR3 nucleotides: TGTGCCAGCAGCGGGGGCGCCCCCACAGATACGCAGTATTTT. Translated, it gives CASSGGAPTDTQYF. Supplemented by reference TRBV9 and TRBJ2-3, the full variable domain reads DSGVTQTPKHLITATGQRVTLRCSPRSGDLSVYWYQQSLDQGLQFLIQYYNGEERAKGNILERFSAQQFPDLHSELNLSSLELGDSALYFCASSGGAPTDTQYFGPGTRLTVL.

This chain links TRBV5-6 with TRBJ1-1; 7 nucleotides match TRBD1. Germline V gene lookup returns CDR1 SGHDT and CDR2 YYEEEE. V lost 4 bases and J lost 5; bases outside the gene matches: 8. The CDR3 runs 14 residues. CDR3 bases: TGTGCCAGCAGCCAAAGGGGGCACGGTACTGAAGCTTTCTTT. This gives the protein CASSQRGHGTEAFF. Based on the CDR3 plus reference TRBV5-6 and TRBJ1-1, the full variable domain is DAGVTQSPTHLIKTRGQQVTLRCSPKSGHDTVSWYQQALGQGPQFIFQYYEEEERQRGNFPDRFSGHQFPNYSSELNVNALLLGDSALYLCASSQRGHGTEAFFGQGTRLTVV.

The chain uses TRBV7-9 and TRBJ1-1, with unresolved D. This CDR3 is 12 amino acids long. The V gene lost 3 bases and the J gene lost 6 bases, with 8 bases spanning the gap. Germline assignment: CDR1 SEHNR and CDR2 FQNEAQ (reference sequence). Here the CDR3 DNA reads TGTGCCAGCAGCTTTAGGTTCGCTGAAGCTTTCTTT. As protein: CASSFRFAEAFF.

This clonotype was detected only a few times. CDR3 sequence reads: CASRVGQGASGELFF. For the CDR3, the DNA is TGCGCCAGCAGAGTGGGACAGGGGGCTTCTGGGGAGCTGTTTTTT. The J gene is TRBJ2-2, the V gene TRBV5-1; 12 bases map to TRBD1. V was pared by 5 bases and J by 8 bases, with 7 bases of the junction left unmatched. The CDR3 loop spans 15 amino acids. Germline CDR1 is SGHRS and CDR2 is YFSETQ.

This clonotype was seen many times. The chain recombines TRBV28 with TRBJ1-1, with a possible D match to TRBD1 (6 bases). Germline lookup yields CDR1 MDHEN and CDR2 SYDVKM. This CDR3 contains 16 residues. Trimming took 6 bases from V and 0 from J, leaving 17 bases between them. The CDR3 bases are TGTGCCAGCAGGGAGAGTGGGGGCAGTTTGAACACTGAAGCTTTCTTT. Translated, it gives CASRESGGSLNTEAFF.

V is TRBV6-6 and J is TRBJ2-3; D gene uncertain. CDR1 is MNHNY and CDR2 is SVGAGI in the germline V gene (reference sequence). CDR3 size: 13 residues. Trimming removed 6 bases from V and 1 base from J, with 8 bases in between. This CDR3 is CASRTDGTDTQYF. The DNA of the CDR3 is TGTGCCAGCAGAACGGACGGCACAGATACGCAGTATTTT.

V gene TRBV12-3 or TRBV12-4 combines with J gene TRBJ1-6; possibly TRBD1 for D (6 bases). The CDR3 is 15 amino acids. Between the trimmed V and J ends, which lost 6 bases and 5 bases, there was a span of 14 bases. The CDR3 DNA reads TGTGCCAGCAGCCCCGGGACACATCATAATTCACCCCTCCACTTT. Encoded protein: CASSPGTHHNSPLHF.

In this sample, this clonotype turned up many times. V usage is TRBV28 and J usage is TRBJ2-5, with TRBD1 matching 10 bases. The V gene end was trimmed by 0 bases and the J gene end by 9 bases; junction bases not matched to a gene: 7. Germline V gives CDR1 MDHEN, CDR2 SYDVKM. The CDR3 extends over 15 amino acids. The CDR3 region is CASSLWDRGIKAQYF. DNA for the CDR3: TGTGCCAGCAGTTTATGGGACAGGGGGATAAAGGCCCAGTACTTC.

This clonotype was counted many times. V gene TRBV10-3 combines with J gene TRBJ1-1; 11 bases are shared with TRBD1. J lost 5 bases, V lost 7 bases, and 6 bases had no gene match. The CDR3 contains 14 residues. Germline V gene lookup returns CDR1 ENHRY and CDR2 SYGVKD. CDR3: CAINQDRGLTEAFF. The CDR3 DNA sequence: TGTGCCATCAACCAGGACAGGGGGCTAACTGAAGCTTTCTTT.

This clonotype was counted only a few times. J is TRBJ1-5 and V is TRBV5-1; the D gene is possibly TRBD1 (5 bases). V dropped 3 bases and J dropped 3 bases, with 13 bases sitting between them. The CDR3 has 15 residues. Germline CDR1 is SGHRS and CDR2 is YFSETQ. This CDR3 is CASSWGERFNQPQHF. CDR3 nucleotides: TGCGCCAGCAGCTGGGGGGAACGGTTCAATCAGCCCCAGCATTTT.

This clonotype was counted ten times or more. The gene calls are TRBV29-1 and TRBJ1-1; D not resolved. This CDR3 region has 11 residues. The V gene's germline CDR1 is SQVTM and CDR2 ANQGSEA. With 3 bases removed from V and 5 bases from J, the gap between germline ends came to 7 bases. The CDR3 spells CSVDSGTEAFF. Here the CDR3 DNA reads TGCAGCGTTGATAGTGGAACTGAAGCTTTCTTT.